The next 23 T cell receptor beta chains were all read from a single sample in a study of T-cell reconstitution after alpha-beta-depleted transplantation in children. Unique molecular identifiers were used in preparing the TCRbeta library. MiXCR, run by TCRdb on the PCR reads, gives a single entry per CDR3 protein. The sample has approximately 91,000 distinct CDR3 sequences; roughly 8% are singletons. The sequences come from PBMCs from the stem cell graft donor, collected from the stem cell graft. The receptors shown here come from a human donor who donated a stem cell graft to a child with congenital amegakaryocytic thrombocytopenia.

Many counts were recorded for this clonotype. V gene TRBV20-1 combines with J gene TRBJ2-3, with 12 bases that match TRBD2. V was clipped by 1 base and J by 1 base; unmatched bases: 3. Germline CDR1 reads DFQATT; CDR2 reads SNEGSKA (reference sequence). This CDR3 region has 16 residues. The CDR3, as DNA: TGCAGTGCTAGAGGGCTAGCGGGAGGGGGCACAGATACGCAGTATTTT. Protein sequence: CSARGLAGGGTDTQYF.

This clonotype was seen many times. V gene TRBV7-9 combines with J gene TRBJ1-2, with 9 nucleotides matching TRBD1. CDR1 and CDR2 from the germline V gene are SEHNR and FQNEAQ (reference sequence). The junction had 13 bases not matched to a gene; V was cut back by 8 bases and J by 6 bases. CDR3 length: 15 residues. The CDR3 DNA reads TGTGCCAGCGGGGTCCGGGACAGGGTCTTGGATGGCTACACCTTC. It encodes CASGVRDRVLDGYTF. Supplemented by reference TRBV7-9 and TRBJ1-2, the full variable domain reads DTGVSQNPRHKITKRGQNVTFRCDPISEHNRLYWYRQTLGQGPEFLTYFQNEAQLEKSRLLSDRFSAERPKGSFSTLEIQRTEQGDSAMYLCASGVRDRVLDGYTFGSGTRLTVV.

This clonotype was detected many times. This chain connects TRBV12-3 or TRBV12-4 to TRBJ1-5, with D perhaps TRBD1 (6 bases). Trimming shortened V by 1 base and J by 7 bases, and 14 bases separated the two germline ends. The CDR3 is 15 amino acids. The CDR3 here is CASSLGGAGDQPQHF. The CDR3, as DNA: TGTGCCAGCAGTTTAGGGGGGGCTGGAGACCAGCCCCAGCATTTT.

Here the CDR3 reads CASSIGTSGNSYNEQFF. CDR3 coding DNA: TGCGCCAGCAGCATCGGGACTAGCGGAAATTCCTACAATGAGCAGTTCTTC. The rearrangement joins TRBV5-1 to TRBJ2-1; 11 bases agree with TRBD2. The CDR3 is 17 residues long. The V gene's germline CDR1 is SGHRS and CDR2 YFSETQ. The V gene end was trimmed by 4 bases and the J gene end by 1 base; junction bases not matched to a gene: 7.

Many counts were recorded for this clonotype. The V gene is TRBV5-1, the J gene TRBJ1-2, with D hard to call. In germline, CDR1 is SGHRS, CDR2 YFSETQ. Trimming pared 3 bases from V and 8 bases from J, leaving 17 bases between. CDR3 size: 14 residues. CDR3 sequence: CASSSWTAREGYTF. In DNA form, the CDR3 reads TGCGCCAGCAGCTCCTGGACGGCTAGGGAGGGCTACACCTTC. Drawing the rest from reference TRBV5-1 and TRBJ1-2, the complete variable domain is KAGVTQTPRYLIKTRGQQVTLSCSPISGHRSVSWYQQTPGQGLQFLFEYFSETQRNKGNFPGRFSGRQFSNSRSEMNVSTLELGDSALYLCASSSWTAREGYTFGSGTRLTVV.

For this clonotype: One base away lies a much larger clone, so this may be a sequencing read error. The V gene is TRBV5-1, the J gene TRBJ1-1; possible D gene TRBD1, 5 bases. Germline assignment: CDR1 SGHRS and CDR2 YFSETQ. The germline V and J ends were trimmed by 0 bases and 4 bases, with 13 bases remaining between them. CDR3 length: 15 residues. The CDR3 here is CASSLEVPGGTEAFF. The CDR3 bases are TGCGCCAGCAGCTTGGAGGTTCCGGGGGGCACTGAAGCTTTCTTT.

This clonotype was recorded at least ten times. The chain is built from TRBV2 and TRBJ1-6; D unclear. V was cut by 6 bases and J by 7 bases, with 13 bases left in between. From germline, CDR1 is SNHLY and CDR2 FYNNEI. The CDR3 extends over 14 amino acids. The CDR3 region is CASRGNPDNSPLHF. In DNA, the CDR3 is TGTGCCAGCAGGGGGAACCCGGACAATTCACCCCTCCACTTT.

This clonotype was recorded at least ten times. In nucleotides, the CDR3 is TGCAGTGCCGCCGGACTAGCGGGGACCCAAGAGACCCAGTACTTC. As protein: CSAAGLAGTQETQYF. The chain employs TRBV20-1 and TRBJ2-5; the match to TRBD2 covers 12 bases. The CDR3 length is 15 residues. V shed 6 bases, J shed 1 base, and the junction held 6 bases outside the gene matches. Germline values: CDR1 DFQATT, CDR2 SNEGSKA (reference sequence).

This chain joins TRBV9 and TRBJ1-3; D is unresolved. The germline V gene has CDR1 SGDLS and CDR2 YYNGEE. CDR3 length: 16 residues. Trimming stripped 0 bases from V and 2 bases from J, with 12 bases between. The CDR3 loop is CASSVEAPWTGNTIYF. For the CDR3, the DNA is TGTGCCAGCAGCGTAGAGGCTCCCTGGACTGGAAACACCATATATTTT.

The table lists this clonotype with many counts. The V call is TRBV20-1, the J call TRBJ2-3; 8 bases fit TRBD2. Looked up from germline, CDR1 is DFQATT and CDR2 is SNEGSKA (reference sequence). Trimming cost V 6 bases and J 6 bases; bases outside gene matches: 8. This CDR3 has 13 amino acids. For the CDR3, the DNA is TGCAGTGCAAAACTAGCGGCTCTTGATACGCAGTATTTT. This encodes CSAKLAALDTQYF.

This clonotype was observed at least ten times. The V and J genes are TRBV3-1 and TRBJ2-2, with D tentatively TRBD2 (7 bases). Germline V lookup: CDR1 LGHDT, CDR2 YNNKEL (reference sequence). V gave up 4 bases and J gave up 0 bases, with 15 bases separating them. CDR3 length: 17 amino acids. CDR3 sequence reads: CASSLRTGRANTGELFF. The CDR3, as DNA: TGTGCCAGCAGCCTCCGAACAGGGAGGGCGAACACCGGGGAGCTGTTTTTT.

The chain employs TRBV20-1 and TRBJ2-5; 10 nucleotides match TRBD1. V shed 1 base, J shed 5 bases, and the junction held 4 bases outside the gene matches. The CDR3 loop spans 14 amino acids. Germline V lookup: CDR1 DFQATT, CDR2 SNEGSKA (reference sequence). CDR3 sequence: CSARVGTGAETQYF. CDR3 coding DNA: TGCAGTGCTAGAGTGGGGACAGGGGCTGAGACCCAGTACTTC.

In its sample, this clonotype was seen many times. This chain uses TRBV20-1 with TRBJ2-1, with 12 nucleotides matching TRBD2. The V gene end was trimmed by 3 bases and the J gene end by 1 base; junction bases not matched to a gene: 7. The germline CDR1 and CDR2 sequences are DFQATT and SNEGSKA (reference sequence). This CDR3 spans 17 amino acids. The CDR3 nucleotides are TGCAGTGCTAGTAGGCTAGCGGGGGGGCGATCCTACAATGAGCAGTTCTTC. Translated, it gives CSASRLAGGRSYNEQFF.

This clonotype showed up many times. An end of the junction does not agree with germline; a read error may underlie this. The chain couples TRBV7-2 to TRBJ1-1; TRBD1 aligns across 7 bases. From germline, CDR1 is SGHTA and CDR2 FQGNSA. CDR3 length equals 17 residues. Written as DNA, the CDR3 is TGTGCCAGCAGCTTATTGGCGACAGGGTGGGGGAACGCTGAAGCTTTCTTT. It encodes CASSLLATGWGNAEAFF.

There are many counts of this clonotype. The chain joins TRBV3-1 to TRBJ1-6; 10 bases map to TRBD1. Germline V gives CDR1 LGHDT, CDR2 YNNKEL (reference sequence). V shed 1 base, J shed 7 bases, and the junction held 1 base outside the gene matches. There are 15 residues in the CDR3. CDR3 sequence (DNA): TGTGCCAGCAGCCAAGGACAGGGGGCAAATTCACCCCTCCACTTT. As protein: CASSQGQGANSPLHF.

This chain joins TRBV2 and TRBJ1-2; no reliable D call. Germline CDR1 reads SNHLY; CDR2 reads FYNNEI. The CDR3 length is 13 residues. V was cut by 7 bases and J by 0 bases, with 9 bases left in between. Written as DNA, the CDR3 is TGTGCCAGCAAACCGAGCGCTAACTATGGCTACACCTTC. It codes for CASKPSANYGYTF.

The CDR3 DNA reads TGCAGTGCTACTCCACCCCAAGCGGGAGGGTTTTACAATGAGCAGTTCTTC. Translation gives CSATPPQAGGFYNEQFF. This chain connects TRBV20-1 to TRBJ2-1; 10 nucleotides align to TRBD2. The CDR3 totals 17 residues. The germline V gene encodes CDR1 DFQATT and CDR2 SNEGSKA (reference sequence). Trimming took 4 bases from V and 4 from J; bases not matched to a gene: 13.

This clonotype was counted at least ten times. The chain combines TRBV15 with TRBJ1-6; unclear D gene. CDR3 size: 12 residues. Germline CDR1 reads LNHNV; CDR2 reads YYDKDF (reference sequence). Trimming removed 0 bases from V and 7 bases from J, with 1 base in between. For the CDR3, the DNA is TGTGCCACCAGCAGAGAAAATTCACCCCTCCACTTT. It codes for CATSRENSPLHF.

This clonotype was recorded many times. The rearrangement joins TRBV20-1 to TRBJ2-5; D not resolved. Trimming took 4 bases from V and 2 from J, leaving 5 bases between them. There are 11 residues in the CDR3. Germline V gene lookup returns CDR1 DFQATT and CDR2 SNEGSKA (reference sequence). As DNA, the CDR3 is TGCAGTGCTACACCGCAAGAGACCCAGTACTTC. It encodes CSATPQETQYF.

This clonotype was observed at least ten times. The V and J genes are TRBV20-1 and TRBJ1-1; 7 bases line up with TRBD1. Germline values: CDR1 DFQATT, CDR2 SNEGSKA (reference sequence). The CDR3 totals 13 residues. Trimming took 5 bases from V and 3 from J; bases not matched to a gene: 6. Here the CDR3 DNA reads TGCAGTGCTCACAGGGGATCGGACACTGAAGCTTTCTTT. Translation gives CSAHRGSDTEAFF.

In this sample, this clonotype turned up many times. This chain connects TRBV20-1 to TRBJ2-1; D assignment may be TRBD1 or TRBD2 (6 bases each). Trimming cost V 5 bases and J 0 bases, with 11 bases left between them. There are 14 residues in the CDR3. Germline loops: CDR1 DFQATT, CDR2 SNEGSKA (reference sequence). In nucleotides, the CDR3 is TGCAGTGCTCGGAGGGGGGACTCCTACAATGAGCAGTTCTTC. Translated, it gives CSARRGDSYNEQFF.

The chain uses TRBV18 and TRBJ2-5, with D possibly called TRBD1 or TRBD2 (5 bases each). Trimming stripped 5 bases from V and 4 bases from J, with 14 bases between. CDR1 is KGHSH and CDR2 is LQKENI in the germline V gene. The CDR3 loop spans 14 amino acids. CDR3 sequence: CASSSARDGETQYF. CDR3 nucleotides: TGTGCCAGCTCATCCGCCAGGGACGGAGAGACCCAGTACTTC.

This clonotype was observed a few times. The chain employs TRBV5-1 and TRBJ1-1, with unresolved D. Germline values: CDR1 SGHRS, CDR2 YFSETQ. V dropped 0 bases and J dropped 4 bases, with 10 bases sitting between them. This CDR3 spans 14 amino acids. CDR3 sequence: CASSLVAGGTEAFF. The DNA of the CDR3 is TGCGCCAGCAGCTTGGTGGCGGGAGGCACTGAAGCTTTCTTT.